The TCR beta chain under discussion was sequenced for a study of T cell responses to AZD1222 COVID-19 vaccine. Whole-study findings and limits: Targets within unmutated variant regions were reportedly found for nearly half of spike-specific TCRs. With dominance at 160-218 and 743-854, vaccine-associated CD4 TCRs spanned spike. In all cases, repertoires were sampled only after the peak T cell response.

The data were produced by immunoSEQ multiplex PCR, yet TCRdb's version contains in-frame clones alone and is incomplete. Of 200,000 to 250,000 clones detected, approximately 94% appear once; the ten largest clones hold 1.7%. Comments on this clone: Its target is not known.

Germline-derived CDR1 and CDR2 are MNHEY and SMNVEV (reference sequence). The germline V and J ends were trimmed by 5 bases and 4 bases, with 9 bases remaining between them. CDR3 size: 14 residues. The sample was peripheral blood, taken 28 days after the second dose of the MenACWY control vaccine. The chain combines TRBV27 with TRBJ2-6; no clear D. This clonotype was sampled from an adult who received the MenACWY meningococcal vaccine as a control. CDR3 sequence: CASSEALGANVLTF. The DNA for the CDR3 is TGTGCCAGCAGTGAAGCTCTGGGGGCCAACGTCCTGACTTTC.